The rows below give T cell receptor beta chains drawn from one sample of a study of blood T cell repertoires in COVID-19. This table comes from immunoSEQ multiplex PCR, and its TCRdb copy is limited to in-frame clones, with some not included. The repertoire includes 40,000 to 55,000 clones, 86% of them detected once, and about 14% sits in the top ten. The source material was peripheral blood. Every receptor here comes from a human donor in a cohort sampled during active COVID-19. CDR3s leave out the opening cysteine and the closing phenylalanine or tryptophan.

>TRBJ1-5|TRBV7-9
ASSRTGETQPQH
>TRBJ1-2|TRBV6-5
ASNSGGGNYGYT
>TRBJ2-2|TRBV10-3
AISVTGGTNTGELF
>TRBJ2-7|TRBV9
ASSPRGGGMSYEQY
>TRBJ2-5|TRBV6-6
ASSYPRQGASETQY
>TRBJ1-2|TRBV7-9
ASSSAGQGKWSNGYT
>TRBJ2-1|TRBV30
AWNRDRANEQF
>TRBJ1-4|TRBV11-2
ASSLGRLNEKLF
>TRBJ2-7|TRBV2
ASALAVGLYEQY
>TRBJ1-1|TRBV7-8
ASSPQLSLEAF
>TRBJ2-2|TRBV2
ASRPMTGPTGELF
>TRBJ2-2|TRBV7-6
ASSSDLLAGDTGELF
>TRBJ1-1|TRBV6-2/TRBV6-3
ASSPGVPEAF
>TRBJ2-2|TRBV19
ASSIGMGQGNTGELF
>TRBJ2-2|TRBV5-1
ASSGSKSGELF
>TRBJ1-2|TRBV29-1
SVEGQAGGVGYGYT
>TRBJ2-3|TRBV14
ASSQVGGGYTDTQY
>TRBJ1-5|TRBV12-5
ASGLVTTTETGGNQPQH
>TRBJ1-4|TRBV7-2
ASSPPGTGDEKLF
>TRBJ1-3|TRBV14
ASSRTGFSGNTIY
>TRBJ2-1|TRBV10-3
AISEPRQVEQF
>TRBJ2-1|TRBV20-1
SASISGRNNEQF
>TRBJ1-1|TRBV7-9
ASSGQGSLSEAF
>TRBJ2-1|TRBV20-1
SARLNNEQF
>TRBJ1-5|TRBV19
ASTPTGGGRGQPQH
>TRBJ1-4|TRBV4-2
ASSQDWQPQDKKLF
>TRBJ1-2|TRBV5-6
ASSLGGGRTYGYT
>TRBJ1-2|TRBV16
ASSQATARTNYGYT
>TRBJ2-7|TRBV7-8
ASSLAERGAEQY